The 12 T cell receptor beta chains below were found in one sample sequenced in a study of T cell repertoires in cytomegalovirus infection. Via MiXCR, TCRdb re-called the reads, giving one row per CDR3 protein. The table lists hundreds of thousands of distinct CDR3 sequences, around 30% of them singletons. These receptors have no known antigen. The sample here was cultured PBMCs, taken from culture after CMV antigen stimulation. All receptors derive from a human donor in good health (CMV status not recorded). Some clones in this sample may be carry-over from other donors' samples.

Only a few counts were recorded for this clonotype. V usage is TRBV6-2 or TRBV6-3 and J usage is TRBJ2-1; D possibly corresponds to TRBD1 (6 bases). V was trimmed by 7 bases and J by 8 bases, leaving 12 bases between them. Germline CDR1 is MNHEY and CDR2 is SVGEGT. CDR3 length: 12 amino acids. CDR3 amino acids: CASTREGDEQFF. Written as DNA, the CDR3 is TGTGCCAGCACACGTGAGGGGGATGAGCAGTTCTTC.

This sequence joins TRBV15 and TRBJ2-2; maybe TRBD2 (6 bases). V lost 2 bases, J lost 8 bases, and 9 bases lay in between. The CDR3 runs 13 residues. The V gene's germline CDR1 is LNHNV and CDR2 YYDKDF (reference sequence). CDR3 coding DNA: TGTGCCACCAGCAGATCTGGAGGGGGGGAGCTGTTTTTT. Translation gives CATSRSGGGELFF. Filled out from reference TRBV15 and TRBJ2-2, the complete variable domain reads DAMVIQNPRYQVTQFGKPVTLSCSQTLNHNVMYWYQQKSSQAPKLLFHYYDKDFNNEADTPDNFQSRRPNTSFCFLDIRSPGLGDTAMYLCATSRSGGGELFFGEGSRLTVL.

The chain combines TRBV7-4 with TRBJ1-4, with D unclear. Germline CDR1 SGHVT, CDR2 SQSDAQ. The CDR3 loop spans 14 amino acids. V was trimmed by 6 bases and J by 0 bases, leaving 8 bases between them. The CDR3 loop is CASRPIATNEKLFF. The CDR3 DNA reads TGTGCCAGCAGACCAATTGCAACTAATGAAAAACTGTTTTTT.

This chain joins TRBV5-4 and TRBJ1-4; 9 positions match TRBD1. CDR1 is SGHNT, CDR2 YYREEE, per germline (reference sequence). The CDR3 runs 14 residues. The J segment lost 7 bases and the V segment lost 4 bases, leaving 5 bases of the junction unmatched. CDR3 sequence (DNA): TGTGCCAGCAGCCTACAGGGGGCGGTTGAAAAACTGTTTTTT. This codes for CASSLQGAVEKLFF. Looking up the rest from reference TRBV5-4 and TRBJ1-4 gives the full variable domain: ETGVTQSPTHLIKTRGQQVTLRCSSQSGHNTVSWYQQALGQGPQFIFQYYREEENGRGNFPPRFSGLQFPNYSSELNVNALELDDSALYLCASSLQGAVEKLFFGSGTQLSVL.

The CDR3 protein is CATSSTSGRALGTGELFF. In DNA, the CDR3 is TGTGCCACCAGTTCCACTAGCGGGAGGGCCCTGGGCACCGGGGAGCTGTTTTTT. The chain joins TRBV24-1 to TRBJ2-2; 13 positions agree with TRBD2. The CDR3 totals 18 residues. Germline V gives CDR1 KGHDR, CDR2 SFDVKD. The J segment lost 4 bases and the V segment lost 6 bases, leaving 10 bases of the junction unmatched.

This clonotype was found a few times. The chain combines TRBV5-6 with TRBJ2-1; no firm D call. This CDR3 is built from 13 residues. V was trimmed by 0 bases and J by 11 bases, leaving 12 bases between them. Germline V gives CDR1 SGHDT, CDR2 YYEEEE. The CDR3 DNA reads TGTGCCAGCAGCTTGGGGAGACTCGATCAGCAGTTCTTC. Translation: CASSLGRLDQQFF.

The chain couples TRBV7-2 to TRBJ2-4, with TRBD2 identical over 11 bases. This CDR3 comprises 20 residues. With V trimmed by 5 bases and J by 5 bases, 20 bases remained unmatched. Germline values: CDR1 SGHTA, CDR2 FQGNSA. CDR3: CASSTYSGLAERVRQNIQYF. The CDR3 DNA is TGTGCCAGCAGCACATACTCGGGACTAGCGGAGAGGGTTCGTCAAAACATTCAGTACTTC.

V usage is TRBV2 and J usage is TRBJ2-7; TRBD1 aligns across 7 bases. J was trimmed by 3 bases and V by 10 bases; bases with no gene match: 6. Germline V lookup: CDR1 SNHLY, CDR2 FYNNEI. This CDR3 is built from 12 residues. The CDR3 bases are TGTGCCACTTCGGGACAGCTCTACGAGCAGTACGTC. Amino acid sequence: CATSGQLYEQYV.

In its sample, this clonotype was seen a few times. The chain carries TRBV20-1 and TRBJ2-3, with 9 positions matching TRBD2. Germline loops: CDR1 DFQATT, CDR2 SNEGSKA (reference sequence). V trimming: 6 bases; J trimming: 4 bases; junction bases outside the gene matches: 8. The CDR3 length is 14 residues. The CDR3 region is CSAKDSGSSDTQYF. CDR3 DNA: TGCAGTGCCAAGGATAGCGGGAGCTCAGATACGCAGTATTTT.

A few counts support this clonotype. This rearrangement joins TRBV14 to TRBJ1-1, with a possible D match to TRBD1 (5 bases). The CDR3 is 16 amino acids. Trimming removed 3 bases at V and 1 base at J, with 15 bases between. CDR1 and CDR2 (germline): SGHDN, FVKESK. The CDR3 DNA reads TGTGCCAGCAGCCACTGGGGATGGGGGGAGAACACTGAAGCTTTCTTT. Amino acids: CASSHWGWGENTEAFF.

The J gene is TRBJ2-1, the V gene TRBV4-1; D is uncertain. CDR1 is MGHRA, CDR2 YSYEKL, per germline. Trimming cost V 1 base and J 10 bases, with 11 bases left between them. The CDR3 spans 13 residues. The CDR3 sequence: CASSQGTGREQFF. The CDR3 bases are TGCGCCAGCAGCCAAGGGACCGGCAGGGAGCAGTTCTTC.

The gene calls are TRBV12-3 or TRBV12-4 and TRBJ1-1; D is uncertain. V lost 1 base, J lost 5 bases, and 8 bases lay in between. CDR3 size: 13 residues. In nucleotides, the CDR3 is TGTGCCAGCAGTTTAGTCAGAAGAACTGAAGCTTTCTTT. It encodes CASSLVRRTEAFF.